Sequencing of this T cell receptor (beta chain) was carried out in a study of T cell changes during pregnancy in multiple sclerosis. TCRdb keeps only in-frame clones here, not all; method: immunoSEQ multiplex PCR. The table has around 75,000 clones, over 85% seen once; the top ten hold about 0.14%. Looked up from germline, CDR1 is GTSNPN and CDR2 is SVGIG (reference sequence). The CDR3 loop spans 15 amino acids. Trimming took 2 bases from V and 7 from J; bases not matched to a gene: 12. A few counts support this clone. Other DNA sequences within the sample encode an identical CDR3. The V call is TRBV30, the J call TRBJ2-7, with 9 bases matching TRBD1. This clonotype was obtained from a female donor with multiple sclerosis, enrolled in a pregnancy study. The sample was CD4+ T cells from peripheral blood mononuclear cells, taken after pregnancy. This CDR3 is CAWSPHGTGMREQYF. CDR3 coding DNA: TGTGCCTGGAGTCCCCATGGGACAGGGATGAGGGAGCAGTACTTC.